These 23 T cell receptor beta chains were sequenced from one sample in a study of blood T cell repertoires in COVID-19. Measured with immunoSEQ multiplex PCR; TCRdb has only the in-frame clones, and not every one. This sample has 200,000 to 300,000 clones; approximately 90% occur once, and the top ten carry 2% to 3%. The sample was PBMCs or T cells enriched from blood (not recorded which). Receptor source: a woman between 40 and 55 years old with acute COVID-19.

The chain combines TRBV19 with TRBJ2-1, with TRBD2 matching over 7 bases. Losses at the gene ends were 7 bases for V and 7 bases for J; bases not matched to a gene: 7. CDR1 is LNHDA and CDR2 is SQIVND in the germline V gene (reference sequence). This CDR3 has 13 residues. DNA for the CDR3: TGTGCCAGTACGGGACTAAAATTTAATGAGCAGTTCTTC. The encoded protein is CASTGLKFNEQFF.

This clone was recorded a few times. V is TRBV2 and J is TRBJ2-7; D is possibly TRBD1 (6 bases). Trimming left V 2 bases short and J 3 bases short, with 14 bases between. The CDR3 spans 15 residues. Germline-derived CDR1 and CDR2 are SNHLY and FYNNEI. As DNA, the CDR3 is TGTGCCAGCAGTGAACGCCGGGACACCCTCTACGAGCAGTACTTC. Translated: CASSERRDTLYEQYF.

The rearrangement links TRBV7-8 to TRBJ2-1, with 12 nucleotides matching TRBD2. CDR1 and CDR2 (germline): SGHVS, FQNEAQ. The CDR3 has 15 amino acids. Unmatched junction bases numbered 6, after V lost 4 bases and J lost 8 bases. DNA of the CDR3: TGTGCCAGCAGCTCTCTAGCGGGGGGGCGGGATGAGCAGTTCTTC. Translation: CASSSLAGGRDEQFF.

The V and J genes are TRBV6-5 and TRBJ1-1, with 7 bases matching TRBD1. The J segment lost 5 bases and the V segment lost 7 bases, leaving 7 bases of the junction unmatched. This CDR3 has 13 amino acids. CDR1 MNHEY and CDR2 SVGAGI come from the germline V gene. CDR3 bases: TGTGCCAGCACTAGGCAGGGGGAGACTGAAGCTTTCTTT. Residues: CASTRQGETEAFF.

The rearrangement links TRBV4-3 to TRBJ2-6, with D hard to call. The CDR3 is 16 residues long. V shed 0 bases and J shed 4 bases, with 10 bases lying between them. Germline lookup yields CDR1 LGHNA and CDR2 YSLEER. The CDR3 here is CASSQDLSTGANVLTF. Written as DNA, the CDR3 is TGCGCCAGCAGCCAAGATCTGTCTACCGGGGCCAACGTCCTGACTTTC.

The chain employs TRBV11-3 and TRBJ2-2; TRBD1 might be the D (5 bases). Trimming shortened V by 0 bases and J by 4 bases, and 12 bases separated the two germline ends. CDR3 length: 16 amino acids. Germline V lookup: CDR1 SGHNT, CDR2 YENEEA. The CDR3 DNA sequence: TGTGCCAGCAGCTTAGACTTCCAGGGCAGCACCGGGGAGCTGTTTTTT. Translation gives CASSLDFQGSTGELFF. The whole variable domain, filled in from reference TRBV11-3 and TRBJ2-2, reads EAGVVQSPRYKIIEKKQPVAFWCNPISGHNTLYWYLQNLGQGPELLIRYENEEAVDDSQLPKDRFSAERLKGVDSTLKIQPAELGDSAVYLCASSLDFQGSTGELFFGEGSRLTVL.

The chain couples TRBV5-6 to TRBJ1-3; 7 nucleotides match TRBD1. Germline CDR1 is SGHDT and CDR2 is YYEEEE. The CDR3 contains 16 residues. With 0 bases clipped from V and 0 bases from J, the junction kept 3 bases outside the gene matches. This CDR3 reads CASSLGGTDSGNTIYF. CDR3 nucleotides: TGTGCCAGCAGCTTGGGGGGGACAGACTCTGGAAACACCATATATTTT. The full variable domain, in which reference TRBV5-6 and TRBJ1-3 provide the parts outside the CDR3, is DAGVTQSPTHLIKTRGQQVTLRCSPKSGHDTVSWYQQALGQGPQFIFQYYEEEERQRGNFPDRFSGHQFPNYSSELNVNALLLGDSALYLCASSLGGTDSGNTIYFGEGSWLTVV.

The chain has TRBV6-5 and TRBJ1-1, with 8 bases matching TRBD1. The V segment lost 7 bases and the J segment 0 bases; nucleotides outside the gene matches: 7. Germline CDR1 reads MNHEY; CDR2 reads SVGAGI. The CDR3 sequence is 15 residues long. For the CDR3, the DNA is TGTGCCAGCACCTCGGGGGACAGGCTGAACACTGAAGCTTTCTTT. It specifies CASTSGDRLNTEAFF.

This clone was recorded only once. The CDR3 is CASSMVGGSLGDTQYF. In DNA, the CDR3 is TGTGCCAGCTCGATGGTGGGCGGGAGTTTAGGAGATACGCAGTATTTT. This chain uses TRBV9 with TRBJ2-3, with 7 positions matching TRBD2. This CDR3 spans 16 amino acids. V lost 7 bases and J lost 5; bases outside the gene matches: 16. Germline V gives CDR1 SGDLS, CDR2 YYNGEE.

The chain joins TRBV24-1 to TRBJ2-3; possibly TRBD1 for D (6 bases). The V gene's germline CDR1 is KGHDR and CDR2 SFDVKD. CDR3 length: 13 residues. V was pared by 5 bases and J by 4 bases, with 9 bases between. CDR3 DNA: TGTGCCACCAGTGGGTCAGGGGCAGATACGCAGTATTTT. This codes for CATSGSGADTQYF.

The genes are TRBV25-1 and TRBJ2-2; a possible D gene is TRBD2 (7 bases). Germline CDR1 MGHDK, CDR2 SYGVNS. Trimming shortened V by 1 base and J by 13 bases, and 19 bases separated the two germline ends. This CDR3 is built from 15 residues. CDR3 nucleotide sequence: TGTGCCAGCAGTGAATCGGGACTAAGGGGGAAATGGCTGTTTTTT. This encodes CASSESGLRGKWLFF.

The V call is TRBV3-1 (or the pseudogene TRBV3-2), the J call TRBJ1-2, with D uncertain. The CDR3 has 12 residues. The ends were cut back, 3 bases at V and 12 bases at J, with 14 bases in the middle. Per the germline V gene, CDR1 is LGHDT and CDR2 is YNNKEL (reference sequence). CDR3 nucleotides: TGTGCCAGCAGCCAGCGGAAACATTTCGACACCTTC. Protein: CASSQRKHFDTF.

The rearrangement uses TRBV7-2 and TRBJ1-1; D call uncertain. V shed 1 base and J shed 3 bases, with 9 bases lying between them. From germline, CDR1 is SGHTA and CDR2 FQGNSA. This CDR3 region has 14 residues. CDR3 DNA: TGTGCCAGCAGCTTAGTGCGGGTGGACACTGAAGCTTTCTTT. Amino acids: CASSLVRVDTEAFF.

For the CDR3, the DNA is TGCGCCAGCGGGACAGGGGGCGGTTCCTACGAGCAGTACTTC. This sequence encodes CASGTGGGSYEQYF. This chain uses TRBV5-1 with TRBJ2-7, with 12 bases aligning to TRBD1. The germline V gene encodes CDR1 SGHRS and CDR2 YFSETQ. Trimming at V came to 7 bases and at J to 1 base, leaving 3 bases not matched to a gene. The CDR3 is 14 amino acids.

The chain joins TRBV10-2 to TRBJ1-1; the D gene is possibly TRBD1 (6 bases). V was trimmed by 3 bases and J by 4 bases, leaving 12 bases between them. CDR1 and CDR2 from the germline V gene are WSHSY and SAAADI. This CDR3 contains 14 residues. CDR3 region: CASSERTGFTEAFF. The CDR3 bases are TGCGCCAGCAGTGAACGTACAGGGTTCACTGAAGCTTTCTTT.

The J gene is TRBJ1-2, the V gene TRBV6-2 or TRBV6-3; the D gene is possibly TRBD1 (5 bases). Germline-derived CDR1 and CDR2 are MNHEY and SVGEGT. The CDR3 has 16 amino acids. The V gene lost 2 bases and the J gene lost 1 base, with 14 bases spanning the gap. In nucleotides, the CDR3 is TGTGCCAGCAGTTACGGCGGGACGGTGAATAACTATGGCTACACCTTC. Its protein product is CASSYGGTVNNYGYTF.

The chain carries TRBV29-1 and TRBJ2-7; 11 nucleotides agree with TRBD2. The J segment lost 5 bases and the V segment lost 6 bases, leaving 9 bases of the junction unmatched. The CDR3 is 14 amino acids. The germline V gene encodes CDR1 SQVTM and CDR2 ANQGSEA. This chain's CDR3 is CSVAMLAGGDEQYF. CDR3 coding DNA: TGCAGCGTGGCAATGTTAGCGGGGGGGGACGAGCAGTACTTC.

The chain links TRBV19 to TRBJ2-2, with D possibly being TRBD1 (6 bases). The germline V and J ends were trimmed by 0 bases and 5 bases, with 10 bases remaining between them. Germline V gene sequence: CDR1 LNHDA, CDR2 SQIVND (reference sequence). The CDR3 totals 15 residues. The CDR3 spells CASSIENGQTGELFF. In DNA, the CDR3 is TGTGCCAGTAGTATAGAGAACGGACAGACCGGGGAGCTGTTTTTT. The whole variable domain, remainder taken from reference TRBV19 and TRBJ2-2, is DGGITQSPKYLFRKEGQNVTLSCEQNLNHDAMYWYRQDPGQGLRLIYYSQIVNDFQKGDIAEGYSVSREKKESFPLTVTSAQKNPTAFYLCASSIENGQTGELFFGEGSRLTVL.

The CDR3 DNA is TGTGCCAGTAGTATCCGACGGCCTAGCTCCTACGAGCAGTACGTC. It translates to CASSIRRPSSYEQYV. The genes are TRBV19 and TRBJ2-7; D uncertain. Trimming pared 3 bases from V and 0 bases from J, leaving 12 bases between. There are 15 residues in the CDR3. Per germline, CDR1 LNHDA and CDR2 SQIVND (reference sequence).

In this sample, this clone turned up a few times. The genes are TRBV7-8 and TRBJ1-1; the match to TRBD1 covers 7 bases. The CDR3 is 15 amino acids. V lost 5 bases, J lost 5 bases, and 11 bases stayed unmatched. CDR1 is SGHVS, CDR2 FQNEAQ, per germline. The CDR3 coding sequence is TGTGCCAGCAGCCGGACGACAGGGTACTGGACTGAAGCTTTCTTT. It encodes CASSRTTGYWTEAFF.

This clone appeared once. V gene TRBV5-4 combines with J gene TRBJ2-1; 13 bases are a match to TRBD2. With V trimmed by 5 bases and J by 0 bases, 11 bases remained unmatched. Germline V lookup: CDR1 SGHNT, CDR2 YYREEE (reference sequence). The CDR3 is made up of 19 amino acids. The CDR3 nucleotides are TGTGCCAGCAGTGGACTAGCGGGAGACGGTTGGAGCTCCTACAATGAGCAGTTCTTC. Residues: CASSGLAGDGWSSYNEQFF.

The chain employs TRBV30 and TRBJ1-2; D perhaps matches TRBD1 (5 bases). V lost 3 bases and J 3 bases, leaving 11 bases between the germline ends. The CDR3 runs 13 residues. CDR1 and CDR2 from the germline V gene are GTSNPN and SVGIG (reference sequence). CDR3 nucleotides: TGTGCCTGGAGCGGGGGACTTGACTATGGCTACACCTTC. It translates to CAWSGGLDYGYTF.

The CDR3, as DNA: TGTGCCAGCAGGGGGACTAGCGGTTACAATGAGCAGTTCTTC. Amino acids: CASRGTSGYNEQFF. The rearrangement links TRBV2 to TRBJ2-1, with 11 bases fitting TRBD2. The CDR3 length is 14 residues. Germline lookup yields CDR1 SNHLY and CDR2 FYNNEI. J lost 4 bases, V lost 6 bases, and 2 bases had no gene match.